This T cell receptor beta chain is from a study of PD-L1 blockade in urothelial cancer. Profiling relied on immunoSEQ multiplex PCR, and the TCRdb table lists in-frame clones only, not all of them. The table lists approximately 51,000 clones, approximately 86% of them singletons. Germline V CDR1 and CDR2: SGHTA, FQGNSA. This CDR3 has 13 residues. V dropped 1 base and J dropped 2 bases, with 6 bases sitting between them. The TCR originated in a man in his fifties or sixties with urothelial cancer. The genes are TRBV7-2 and TRBJ2-7; D unclear. Sequenced material: PBMCs, taken around atezolizumab (anti-PD-L1) treatment. CDR3 sequence: CASSLDSAYEQYF. Written as DNA, the CDR3 is TGTGCCAGCAGCTTAGACAGTGCCTACGAGCAGTACTTC.